Listed below are T cell receptor beta chains from one sample, sequenced in a study of CD8 T cells in Susac syndrome. TCRdb itself ran the immunoSEQ multiplex PCR reads through MiXCR, one entry per CDR3 protein. The sample includes a few hundred thousand distinct CDR3 sequences, about 91% of them seen just once. The specimen sequenced was CD8+ T cells from PBMCs. The source of these receptors is a human donor with multiple sclerosis. CDR3s include the opening cysteine and the closing phenylalanine or tryptophan. The order of the fields is J gene, D gene, V gene, clone size, CDR3 protein, CDR3 DNA. D genes are given only for firm matches. Rows give clone size only sometimes, using once, few, many, or a class for an expanded clone.

J: TRBJ1-1
D: TRBD1
V: TRBV28
size: once
CDR3: CASARDREGSEAFF
DNA: TGTGCCAGCGCACGGGACAGGGAAGGGTCTGAAGCTTTCTTT

J: TRBJ1-2
D: TRBD1
V: TRBV6-5
size: NA
CDR3: CASSYTPGGRADGYTF
DNA: TGTGCCAGCAGTTACACCCCAGGGGGGCGGGCGGATGGCTACACCTTC

J: TRBJ2-7
D: TRBD2
V: TRBV5-4
size: few
CDR3: CASSFLLAGVNEQYF
DNA: TGTGCCAGCAGCTTTCTGCTAGCGGGAGTGAACGAGCAGTACTTC

J: TRBJ2-7
D: NA
V: TRBV4-1
size: few
CDR3: CASSQLVQGYEQYF
DNA: TGCGCCAGCAGCCAATTGGTGCAGGGCTACGAGCAGTACTTC

J: TRBJ1-4
D: TRBD1
V: TRBV28
size: NA
CDR3: CASSLYRGEANEKLFF
DNA: TGTGCCAGCAGTTTATACAGGGGGGAGGCTAATGAAAAACTGTTTTTT

J: TRBJ2-1
D: NA
V: TRBV30
size: NA
CDR3: CAWSGGGSLYNEQFF
DNA: TGTGCCTGGAGTGGTGGGGGAAGCCTTTACAATGAGCAGTTCTTC

J: TRBJ1-1
D: NA
V: TRBV28
size: once
CDR3: CASTWGTEAFF
DNA: TGTGCCAGCACATGGGGCACTGAAGCTTTCTTT

J: TRBJ2-7
D: TRBD1
V: TRBV7-9
size: NA
CDR3: CASSSDRGAPGEQYF
DNA: TGTGCCAGCAGCTCGGACAGGGGGGCCCCCGGGGAGCAGTACTTC

J: TRBJ1-1
D: NA
V: TRBV29-1
size: once
CDR3: CSVGTLGGRNTEAFF
DNA: TGCAGCGTTGGGACCTTGGGGGGAAGGAACACTGAAGCTTTCTTT

J: TRBJ2-2
D: NA
V: TRBV20-1
size: NA
CDR3: CSARPQILNTGELFF
DNA: TGCAGTGCTAGACCACAGATACTCAACACCGGGGAGCTGTTTTTT

J: TRBJ2-3
D: NA
V: TRBV11-2
size: NA
CDR3: CASSLVAGFTDTQYF
DNA: TGTGCCAGCAGCTTAGTGGCAGGTTTCACAGATACGCAGTATTTT

J: TRBJ2-7
D: NA
V: TRBV6-5
size: NA
CDR3: CASVNVQESYEQYF
DNA: TGTGCCAGTGTTAATGTGCAAGAGAGTTACGAGCAGTACTTC